Each of the 31 T cell receptor beta chains below was sequenced from the same sample in a study of blood T cell repertoires in COVID-19 (dated by TCRdb to 2020 to 2021). Library generation was performed with the immunoSEQ multiplex PCR assay. The clones in this table, taken by TCRdb from immuneACCESS, are in-frame only. Not every clone is retained; where verified, under half of the shortfall comes from an unresolved V gene, and the cause of the rest is unknown. Counted in this sample were approximately 480,000 clones; 87% of them appeared once. The top ten constitute 0.7% of the sample. Material: PBMCs or T cells enriched from blood (not recorded which). Receptors were obtained from a woman under 30 who had recovered from COVID-19.

V usage is TRBV9 and J usage is TRBJ2-2, with TRBD1 matching over 7 bases. From germline, CDR1 is SGDLS and CDR2 YYNGEE. This CDR3 spans 16 amino acids. Trimming at V came to 0 bases and at J to 3 bases, leaving 5 bases not matched to a gene. The CDR3 DNA is TGTGCCAGCAGCGTAGCGGGACAGACGTACACCGGGGAGCTGTTTTTT. Translating it yields CASSVAGQTYTGELFF.

The gene calls are TRBV19 and TRBJ1-1; maybe TRBD1 (5 bases). The CDR3 spans 13 residues. The ends were cut back, 6 bases at V and 3 bases at J, with 11 bases in the middle. Germline V gene lookup returns CDR1 LNHDA and CDR2 SQIVND (reference sequence). The CDR3 reads CASRRGRDTEAFF. The CDR3, as DNA: TGTGCCAGTAGGCGGGGCAGGGACACTGAAGCTTTCTTT.

The rearrangement joins TRBV7-6 to TRBJ2-7; D is unclear. CDR1 is SGHVS and CDR2 is FNYEAQ in the germline V gene. V was trimmed by 4 bases and J by 5 bases, leaving 9 bases between them. The CDR3 covers 12 residues. Written as DNA, the CDR3 is TGTGCCAGCAGCTCGTACCGGGACGAGCAGTACTTC. This gives the protein CASSSYRDEQYF. Complete variable domain (other parts from reference TRBV7-6 and TRBJ2-7): GAGVSQSPRYKVTKRGQDVALRCDPISGHVSLYWYRQALGQGPEFLTYFNYEAQQDKSGLPNDRFSAERPEGSISTLTIQRTEQRDSAMYRCASSSYRDEQYFGPGTRLTVT.

V usage is TRBV4-1 and J usage is TRBJ2-2, with D perhaps TRBD2 (7 bases). Germline V gene lookup returns CDR1 MGHRA and CDR2 YSYEKL. The CDR3 spans 16 residues. V dropped 5 bases and J dropped 5 bases, with 18 bases sitting between them. The CDR3 spells CASSFPRGGVTGELFF. CDR3 coding DNA: TGCGCCAGCAGCTTCCCGCGAGGGGGGGTGACCGGGGAGCTGTTTTTT.

The chain recombines TRBV4-1 with TRBJ1-2, with D unclear. This CDR3 spans 15 amino acids. Germline V CDR1 and CDR2: MGHRA, YSYEKL. V shed 4 bases and J shed 3 bases, with 15 bases lying between them. CDR3 region: CASSLTVVGDYGYTF. CDR3 sequence (DNA): TGCGCCAGCAGCCTCACGGTGGTGGGAGACTATGGCTACACCTTC.

The V and J genes are TRBV13 and TRBJ2-1; TRBD1 agrees at 9 bases. J lost 4 bases, V lost 4 bases, and 5 bases had no gene match. The CDR3 extends over 15 amino acids. Germline CDR1 PRHDT, CDR2 FYEKMQ (reference sequence). CDR3 sequence (DNA): TGTGCCAGCAGCTACCGGGACAGGGATTACAATGAGCAGTTCTTC. It specifies CASSYRDRDYNEQFF.

The V gene is TRBV4-1, the J gene TRBJ1-3; D perhaps matches TRBD1 (6 bases). Germline-derived CDR1 and CDR2 are MGHRA and YSYEKL. V was cut by 3 bases and J by 11 bases, with 17 bases left in between. The CDR3 is made up of 14 amino acids. The CDR3 DNA follows: TGCGCCAGCAGCCACCAGGGGCTCGGCTCTTCCATATATTTT. Amino acid sequence: CASSHQGLGSSIYF.

This chain's CDR3 is CATSRAEASPNNEQFF. The DNA of the CDR3 is TGTGCCACCAGCAGAGCGGAGGCTAGCCCTAACAATGAGCAGTTCTTC. This chain connects TRBV15 to TRBJ2-1; D perhaps matches TRBD2 (5 bases). This CDR3 is built from 16 residues. Germline CDR1 and CDR2: LNHNV and YYDKDF (reference sequence). The V end lost 1 base, the J end lost 5 bases, and 15 bases lay between the germline ends.

This chain uses TRBV29-1 with TRBJ1-1, with a tentative D call TRBD1 (5 bases). Trimming pared 6 bases from V and 7 bases from J, leaving 18 bases between. The CDR3 covers 13 residues. Per the germline V gene, CDR1 is SQVTM and CDR2 is ANQGSEA. CDR3: CSVHRKFDVEAFF. Written as DNA, the CDR3 is TGCAGCGTCCACAGGAAATTCGATGTTGAAGCTTTCTTT.

The chain combines TRBV2 with TRBJ2-4; a possible D gene is TRBD1 (7 bases). Germline loops: CDR1 SNHLY, CDR2 FYNNEI. The V and J ends lost 1 base and 13 bases respectively, with 17 bases between them. CDR3 length: 14 residues. This chain's CDR3 is CASSEGGGGMWQYF. CDR3 coding DNA: TGTGCCAGCAGTGAAGGAGGGGGCGGGATGTGGCAGTACTTC.

V gene TRBV5-1 combines with J gene TRBJ2-5; D gene unclear. Trimming shortened V by 0 bases and J by 4 bases, and 7 bases separated the two germline ends. The V gene's germline CDR1 is SGHRS and CDR2 YFSETQ. The CDR3 is 13 residues long. The CDR3 sequence: CASSLELGETQYF. CDR3 sequence (DNA): TGCGCCAGCAGCTTGGAGCTTGGAGAGACCCAGTACTTC.

The chain uses TRBV6-5 and TRBJ1-4; a possible D gene is TRBD1 (6 bases). This CDR3 has 14 amino acids. Germline V lookup: CDR1 MNHEY, CDR2 SVGAGI. V gave up 10 bases and J gave up 7 bases, with 19 bases separating them. The CDR3 reads CATHPPDRGEKLFF. CDR3 coding DNA: TGTGCCACCCACCCCCCGGACAGAGGTGAAAAACTGTTTTTT.

V and J are TRBV3-1 (or the pseudogene TRBV3-2) and TRBJ2-1; 9 nucleotides align to TRBD2. V shed 5 bases, J shed 9 bases, and the junction held 2 bases outside the gene matches. This CDR3 is 12 amino acids long. Germline CDR1 reads LGHDT; CDR2 reads YNNKEL (reference sequence). CDR3 sequence: CASSDSGGEQFF. In DNA, the CDR3 is TGTGCCAGCAGCGATAGCGGGGGTGAGCAGTTCTTC.

This chain connects TRBV9 to TRBJ1-1; no firm D call. The CDR3 is 12 residues long. V shed 3 bases and J shed 2 bases, with 5 bases lying between them. CDR1 is SGDLS, CDR2 YYNGEE, per germline. CDR3 bases: TGTGCCAGCAGCGCGACTAACACTGAAGCTTTCTTT. Protein sequence: CASSATNTEAFF.

This chain connects TRBV23-1 to TRBJ1-2; 8 bases map to TRBD1. TRBV23-1 is noted as an ORF with a role that remains uncertain. J gave up 7 bases and V 3 bases, and 19 bases lay outside the gene matches. The CDR3 sequence is 18 residues long. The chain's CDR3 is CASSQQPDSTRGQGGYTF. Here the CDR3 DNA reads TGCGCCAGCAGTCAGCAACCGGACTCGACCAGGGGGCAAGGTGGCTACACCTTC.

V usage is TRBV2 and J usage is TRBJ2-7, with 7 bases fitting TRBD2. This CDR3 region has 14 residues. Trimming took 5 bases from V and 0 from J; bases not matched to a gene: 4. Germline CDR1 is SNHLY and CDR2 is FYNNEI. The DNA for the CDR3 is TGTGCCAGCAGTAAGAGCGGGAACTCCTACGAGCAGTACTTC. It encodes CASSKSGNSYEQYF.

The rearrangement uses TRBV3-1 (or the pseudogene TRBV3-2) and TRBJ1-2; maybe TRBD1 (6 bases). V was clipped by 4 bases and J by 7 bases, with 19 bases between them. This CDR3 comprises 15 residues. Looked up from germline, CDR1 is LGHDT and CDR2 is YNNKEL (reference sequence). The CDR3 DNA is TGTGCCAGCAGCCTGGGGGCAGGGGACTACTTTGGCTACACCTTC. Translation: CASSLGAGDYFGYTF.

CDR3 nucleotide sequence: TGCAGTGCTAGTTTTCCCAGTTCGACTAGCGGGGGGGGAGATACGCAGTATTTT. It is translated as CSASFPSSTSGGGDTQYF. This chain uses TRBV20-1 with TRBJ2-3; 14 bases line up with TRBD2. V trimming: 3 bases; J trimming: 5 bases; junction bases outside the gene matches: 13. The CDR3 totals 18 residues. The germline CDR1 and CDR2 sequences are DFQATT and SNEGSKA (reference sequence).

This chain uses TRBV27 with TRBJ1-6; D is unclear. V was pared by 4 bases and J by 7 bases, with 14 bases between. CDR1 and CDR2 from the germline V gene are MNHEY and SMNVEV (reference sequence). This CDR3 is built from 15 residues. CDR3 loop: CASSSLWSGNSPLHF. DNA for the CDR3: TGTGCCAGCAGTTCTCTGTGGTCGGGGAATTCACCCCTCCACTTT.

The chain links TRBV25-1 to TRBJ2-3; D may be TRBD1 (5 bases). CDR1 and CDR2 from the germline V gene are MGHDK and SYGVNS. Trimming took off 1 base at V and 6 bases at J, with 8 bases between the two ends. This CDR3 comprises 13 residues. The chain's CDR3 is CASSESGADTQYF. CDR3 coding DNA: TGTGCCAGCAGTGAATCTGGGGCGGATACGCAGTATTTT.

The J gene is TRBJ1-3, the V gene TRBV7-2; D might be TRBD1 (5 bases). V shed 3 bases and J shed 3 bases, with 12 bases lying between them. The CDR3 totals 15 residues. The germline gives CDR1 SGHTA, CDR2 FQGNSA. CDR3 region: CASSFDSTNGNTIYF. The DNA for the CDR3 is TGTGCCAGCAGCTTTGACAGCACTAATGGAAACACCATATATTTT.

This clone showed up just once. The chain recombines TRBV6-5 with TRBJ1-1; a possible D gene is TRBD1 (6 bases). The germline V gene has CDR1 MNHEY and CDR2 SVGAGI. CDR3 length: 12 amino acids. The V gene lost 5 bases and the J gene lost 6 bases, with 10 bases spanning the gap. The CDR3 DNA sequence: TGTGCCAGCAGTCCCCCAGGGGCTGAAGCTTTCTTT. This sequence encodes CASSPPGAEAFF.

V and J are TRBV5-4 and TRBJ2-7; D gene unclear. The germline V and J ends were trimmed by 4 bases and 1 base, with 6 bases remaining between them. Germline V gives CDR1 SGHNT, CDR2 YYREEE (reference sequence). This CDR3 is built from 12 residues. CDR3 nucleotides: TGTGCCAGCAGCCAAGCTTCCTACGAGCAGTACTTC. It specifies CASSQASYEQYF.

This rearrangement joins TRBV7-9 to TRBJ2-2; 7 nucleotides match TRBD1. The CDR3 has 16 amino acids. The junction had 12 bases not matched to a gene; V was cut back by 3 bases and J by 8 bases. CDR1 is SEHNR, CDR2 FQNEAQ, per germline (reference sequence). The CDR3 bases are TGTGCCAGCAGCTTCCACCGGGACAGCCCCTCAGGGGAGCTGTTTTTT. It encodes CASSFHRDSPSGELFF.

The J gene is TRBJ1-4, the V gene TRBV9; TRBD1 aligns across 9 bases. CDR1 is SGDLS, CDR2 YYNGEE, per germline. The V and J ends lost 4 bases and 7 bases, in that order; junction bases with no gene match: 8. This CDR3 has 15 residues. The CDR3 region has the DNA TGTGCCAGCAGCCCTGGGACAGGGAGGGGTGAAAAACTGTTTTTT. This translates into CASSPGTGRGEKLFF.

V is TRBV6-5 and J is TRBJ1-4; D is unclear. Trimming pared 11 bases from V and 2 bases from J, leaving 18 bases between. Germline-derived CDR1 and CDR2 are MNHEY and SVGAGI. The CDR3 sequence is 15 residues long. The CDR3 DNA reads as TGTGCCGTCGAGCCCGGGATTAGGACTAATGAAAAACTGTTTTTT. Translated, it gives CAVEPGIRTNEKLFF.

For this clone: Additional DNA sequences in this sample encode the identical CDR3. V usage is TRBV5-4 and J usage is TRBJ1-1, with TRBD1 as a possible D gene (5 bases). Germline lookup yields CDR1 SGHNT and CDR2 YYREEE (reference sequence). Trimming removed 4 bases from V and 0 bases from J, with 10 bases in between. The CDR3 is 14 residues long. As DNA, the CDR3 is TGTGCCAGCAGCCTGACAGTTATGAACACTGAAGCTTTCTTT. Translated: CASSLTVMNTEAFF.

This chain connects TRBV6-5 to TRBJ1-6, with D possibly TRBD1 on 6 matching bases. The germline V gene encodes CDR1 MNHEY and CDR2 SVGAGI. CDR3 length: 13 residues. Trimming removed 6 bases from V and 10 bases from J, with 13 bases in between. CDR3 residues: CASRATGGSPLHF. As DNA, the CDR3 is TGTGCCAGCAGGGCGACAGGAGGCTCACCCCTCCACTTT.

The rearrangement links TRBV28 to TRBJ1-1; D ambiguous. The CDR3 is 13 residues long. Germline V gives CDR1 MDHEN, CDR2 SYDVKM. V dropped 6 bases and J dropped 2 bases, with 10 bases sitting between them. CDR3 loop: CASRIQLNTEAFF. CDR3 DNA: TGTGCCAGCAGGATACAGCTTAACACTGAAGCTTTCTTT.

The chain combines TRBV7-9 with TRBJ1-4; tentatively, D is TRBD1 (5 bases). V lost 8 bases and J lost 4, with 23 bases in between. Per germline, CDR1 SEHNR and CDR2 FQNEAQ (reference sequence). The CDR3 length is 17 residues. In DNA, the CDR3 is TGTGCCAGCGGCCTTCCCCCAGGGCGGCAGGGTAATGAAAAACTGTTTTTT. Translation gives CASGLPPGRQGNEKLFF.

The table lists this clone with a few counts. This chain uses TRBV3-1 (or the pseudogene TRBV3-2) with TRBJ1-6; the match to TRBD1 covers 9 bases. V shed 1 base, J shed 9 bases, and the junction held 1 base outside the gene matches. Germline V gene data show CDR1 as LGHDT and CDR2 as YNNKEL (reference sequence). The CDR3 has 14 amino acids. The CDR3 region is CASSQGTGASPLHF. In DNA form, the CDR3 reads TGTGCCAGCAGCCAAGGGACAGGGGCTTCACCCCTCCACTTT.